This TCR beta chain was retrieved from a study of blood T cell repertoires in COVID-19. V dropped 3 bases and J dropped 4; count of bases not matched to a gene: 10. The CDR3 has 16 amino acids. Only in-frame clones appear in the TCRdb table, and some are missing; sequencing was by immunoSEQ multiplex PCR. The profile shows a few hundred thousand clones, roughly 84% of them singletons. The sequence came from a woman aged 25 to 45 who had recovered from COVID-19. Sequencing input: PBMCs or T cells enriched from blood (not recorded which). The chain carries TRBV5-3 and TRBJ1-2; 9 positions match TRBD1. TRBV5-3 is labeled an ORF, and its function is uncertain. CDR3: CARSSTNRGLGYGYTF. As DNA, the CDR3 is TGTGCCAGAAGCTCTACCAACAGGGGGCTCGGCTATGGCTACACCTTC.